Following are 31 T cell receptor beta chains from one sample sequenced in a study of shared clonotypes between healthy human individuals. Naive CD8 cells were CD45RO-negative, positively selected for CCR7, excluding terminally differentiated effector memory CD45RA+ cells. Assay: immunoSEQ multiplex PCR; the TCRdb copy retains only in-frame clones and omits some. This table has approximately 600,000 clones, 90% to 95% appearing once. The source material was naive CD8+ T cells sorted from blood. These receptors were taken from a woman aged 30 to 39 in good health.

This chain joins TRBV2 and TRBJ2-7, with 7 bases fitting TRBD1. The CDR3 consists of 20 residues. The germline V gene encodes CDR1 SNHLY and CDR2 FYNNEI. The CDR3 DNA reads TGTGCATCCAGCAGTGGAAATTCAATAAGTGTGGGACAGAACTTCTACGAGCAGTACTTC. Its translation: CASSSGNSISVGQNFYEQYF.

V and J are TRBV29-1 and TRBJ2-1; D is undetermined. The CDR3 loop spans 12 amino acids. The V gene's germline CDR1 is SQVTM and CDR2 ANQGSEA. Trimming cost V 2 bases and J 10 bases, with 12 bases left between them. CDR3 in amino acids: CSVEIRIEEQFF. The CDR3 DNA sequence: TGCAGCGTTGAAATTAGGATAGAGGAGCAGTTCTTC.

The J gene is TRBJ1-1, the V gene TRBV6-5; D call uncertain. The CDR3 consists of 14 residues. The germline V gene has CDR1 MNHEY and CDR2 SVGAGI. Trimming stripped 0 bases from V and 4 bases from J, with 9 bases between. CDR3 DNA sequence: TGTGCCAGCAGTTACTCTGGGCAAGGCACTGAAGCTTTCTTT. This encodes CASSYSGQGTEAFF.

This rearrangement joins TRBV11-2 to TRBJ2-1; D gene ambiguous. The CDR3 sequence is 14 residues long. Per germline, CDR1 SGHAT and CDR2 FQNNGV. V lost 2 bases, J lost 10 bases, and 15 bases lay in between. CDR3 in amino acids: CASSLKGLGREQFF. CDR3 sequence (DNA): TGTGCCAGCAGCTTAAAAGGTTTGGGAAGGGAGCAGTTCTTC.

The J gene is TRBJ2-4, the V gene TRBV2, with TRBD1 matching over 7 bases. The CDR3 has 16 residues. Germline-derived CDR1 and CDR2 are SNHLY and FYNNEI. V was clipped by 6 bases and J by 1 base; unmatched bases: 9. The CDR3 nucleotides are TGTGCCAGCAGCCAGACAGGGTCTCTGGCCAAAAACATTCAGTACTTC. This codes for CASSQTGSLAKNIQYF.

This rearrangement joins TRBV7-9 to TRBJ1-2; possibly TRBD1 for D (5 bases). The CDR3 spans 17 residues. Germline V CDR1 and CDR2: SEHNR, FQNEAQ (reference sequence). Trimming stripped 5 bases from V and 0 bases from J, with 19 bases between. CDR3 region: CASSPLDRTPSNYGYTF. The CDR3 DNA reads TGTGCCAGCAGCCCCCTTGACAGAACTCCTTCTAACTATGGCTACACCTTC.

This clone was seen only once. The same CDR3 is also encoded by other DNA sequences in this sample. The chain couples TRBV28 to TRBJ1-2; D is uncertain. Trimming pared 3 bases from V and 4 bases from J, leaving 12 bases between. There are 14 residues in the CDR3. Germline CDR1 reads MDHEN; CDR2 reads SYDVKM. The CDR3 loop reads CASSLSGGAYGYTF. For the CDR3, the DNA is TGTGCCAGCAGTTTGTCCGGCGGTGCCTATGGCTACACCTTC.

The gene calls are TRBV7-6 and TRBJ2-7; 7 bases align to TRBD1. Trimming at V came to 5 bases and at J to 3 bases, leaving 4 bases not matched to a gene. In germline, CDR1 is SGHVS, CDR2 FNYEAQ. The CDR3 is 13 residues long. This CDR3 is CASSQGQLYEQYF. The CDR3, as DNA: TGTGCCAGCAGCCAGGGACAGCTCTACGAGCAGTACTTC.

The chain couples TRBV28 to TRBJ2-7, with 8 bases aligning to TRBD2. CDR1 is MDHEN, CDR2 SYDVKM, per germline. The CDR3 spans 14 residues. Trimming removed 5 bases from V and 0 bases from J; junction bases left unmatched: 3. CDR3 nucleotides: TGTGCCAGCAGTCAGCGGGAGAGCTCCTACGAGCAGTACTTC. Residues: CASSQRESSYEQYF.

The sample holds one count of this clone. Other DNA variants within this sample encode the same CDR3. Here the CDR3 reads CASSLDSTDTQYF. As DNA, the CDR3 is TGTGCCAGCAGCTTAGATAGCACAGATACGCAGTATTTT. V is TRBV13 and J is TRBJ2-3; no firm D call. The CDR3 contains 13 residues. The V gene's germline CDR1 is PRHDT and CDR2 FYEKMQ (reference sequence). The V end lost 1 base, the J end lost 0 bases, and 2 bases lay between the germline ends. The full variable domain, with the rest looked up from reference TRBV13 and TRBJ2-3, is AAGVIQSPRHLIKEKRETATLKCYPIPRHDTVYWYQQGPGQDPQFLISFYEKMQSDKGSIPDRFSAQQFSDYHSELNMSSLELGDSALYFCASSLDSTDTQYFGPGTRLTVL.

CDR3 in amino acids: CSVDSGSGELFF. DNA of the CDR3: TGCAGCGTTGATAGCGGGAGCGGGGAGCTGTTTTTT. The chain links TRBV29-1 to TRBJ2-2; TRBD2 agrees at 9 bases. V lost 3 bases, J lost 7 bases, and 0 bases stayed unmatched. The CDR3 runs to 12 residues. Germline CDR1 reads SQVTM; CDR2 reads ANQGSEA.

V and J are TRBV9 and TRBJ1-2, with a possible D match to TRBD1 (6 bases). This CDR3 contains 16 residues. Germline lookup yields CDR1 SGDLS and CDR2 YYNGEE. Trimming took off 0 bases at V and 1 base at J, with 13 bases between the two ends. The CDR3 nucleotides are TGTGCCAGCAGCGTAGTGGCCAGGGGATTTAACTATGGCTACACCTTC. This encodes CASSVVARGFNYGYTF. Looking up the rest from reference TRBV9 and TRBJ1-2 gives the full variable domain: DSGVTQTPKHLITATGQRVTLRCSPRSGDLSVYWYQQSLDQGLQFLIQYYNGEERAKGNILERFSAQQFPDLHSELNLSSLELGDSALYFCASSVVARGFNYGYTFGSGTRLTVV.

In DNA form, the CDR3 reads TGTGCCATCAGTGAGTCGGATTGGGGTCTGAACACTGAAGCTTTCTTT. This sequence encodes CAISESDWGLNTEAFF. V gene TRBV10-3 combines with J gene TRBJ1-1; D call uncertain. In germline, CDR1 is ENHRY, CDR2 SYGVKD. V was trimmed by 0 bases and J by 0 bases, leaving 11 bases between them. This CDR3 is 16 amino acids long.

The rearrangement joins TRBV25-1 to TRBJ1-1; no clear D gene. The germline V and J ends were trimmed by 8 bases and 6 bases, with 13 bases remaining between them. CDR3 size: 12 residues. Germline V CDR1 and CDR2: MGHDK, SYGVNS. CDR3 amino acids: CASSPGSSEAFF. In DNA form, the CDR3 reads TGTGCCAGCTCCCCCGGGTCCTCTGAAGCTTTCTTT. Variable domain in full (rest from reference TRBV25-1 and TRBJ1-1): EADIYQTPRYLVIGTGKKITLECSQTMGHDKMYWYQQDPGMELHLIHYSYGVNSTEKGDLSSESTVSRIRTEHFPLTLESARPSHTSQYLCASSPGSSEAFFGQGTRLTVV.

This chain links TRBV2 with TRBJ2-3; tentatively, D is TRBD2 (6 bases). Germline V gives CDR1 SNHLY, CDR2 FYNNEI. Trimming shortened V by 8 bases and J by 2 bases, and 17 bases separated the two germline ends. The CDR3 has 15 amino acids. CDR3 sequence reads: CASDPGTAITDTQYF. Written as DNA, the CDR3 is TGTGCCAGCGACCCCGGGACTGCGATCACAGATACGCAGTATTTT.

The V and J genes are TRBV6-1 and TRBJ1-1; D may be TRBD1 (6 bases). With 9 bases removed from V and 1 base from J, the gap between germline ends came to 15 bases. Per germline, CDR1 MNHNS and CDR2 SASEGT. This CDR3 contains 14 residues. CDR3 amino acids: CASTTGKGNTEAFF. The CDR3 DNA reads TGTGCCAGTACTACAGGGAAAGGGAACACTGAAGCTTTCTTT.

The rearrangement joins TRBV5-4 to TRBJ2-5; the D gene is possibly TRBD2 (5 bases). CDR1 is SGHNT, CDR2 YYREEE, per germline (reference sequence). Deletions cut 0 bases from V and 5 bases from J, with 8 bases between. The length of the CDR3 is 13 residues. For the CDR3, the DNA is TGTGCCAGCAGCTTGGGTAGGGAGGAGACCCAGTACTTC. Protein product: CASSLGREETQYF.

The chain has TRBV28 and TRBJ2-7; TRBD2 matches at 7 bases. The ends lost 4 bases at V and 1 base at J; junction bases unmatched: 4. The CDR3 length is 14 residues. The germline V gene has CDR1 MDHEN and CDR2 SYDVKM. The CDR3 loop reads CASSYTSVSYEQYF. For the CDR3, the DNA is TGTGCCAGCAGTTATACTAGCGTGTCCTACGAGCAGTACTTC.

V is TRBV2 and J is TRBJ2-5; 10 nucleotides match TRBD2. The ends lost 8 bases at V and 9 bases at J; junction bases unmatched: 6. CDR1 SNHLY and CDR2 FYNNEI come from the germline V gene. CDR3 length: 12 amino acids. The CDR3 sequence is CASFKRGGAQYF. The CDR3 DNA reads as TGTGCCAGCTTTAAGCGGGGGGGGGCCCAGTACTTC.

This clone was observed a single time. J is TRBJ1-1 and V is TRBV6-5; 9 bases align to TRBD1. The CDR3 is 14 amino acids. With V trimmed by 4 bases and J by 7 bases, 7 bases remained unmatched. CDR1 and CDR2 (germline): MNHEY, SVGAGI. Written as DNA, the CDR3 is TGTGCCAGCAGTTGGCTTACAGGGGGCGGTGAAGCTTTCTTT. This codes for CASSWLTGGGEAFF.

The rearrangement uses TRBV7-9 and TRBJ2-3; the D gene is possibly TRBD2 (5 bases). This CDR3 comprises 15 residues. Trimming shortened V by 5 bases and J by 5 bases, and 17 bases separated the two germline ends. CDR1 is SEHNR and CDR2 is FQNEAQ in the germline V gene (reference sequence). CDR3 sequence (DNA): TGTGCCAGCAGCCACCCCGTAAGAGCGGAAGATACGCAGTATTTT. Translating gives CASSHPVRAEDTQYF.

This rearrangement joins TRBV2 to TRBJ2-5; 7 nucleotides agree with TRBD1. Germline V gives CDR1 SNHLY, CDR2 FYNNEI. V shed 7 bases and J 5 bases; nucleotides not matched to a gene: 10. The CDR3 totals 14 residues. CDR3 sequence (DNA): TGTGCCAGCATACCTGACAGGGTGGTGGAGACCCAGTACTTC. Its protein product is CASIPDRVVETQYF.

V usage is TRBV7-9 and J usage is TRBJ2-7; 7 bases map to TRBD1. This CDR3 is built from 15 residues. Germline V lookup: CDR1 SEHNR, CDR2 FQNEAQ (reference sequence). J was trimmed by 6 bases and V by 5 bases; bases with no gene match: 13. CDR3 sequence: CASSQTTGSPSEQYF. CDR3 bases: TGTGCCAGCAGCCAGACGACAGGGTCGCCCTCCGAGCAGTACTTC.

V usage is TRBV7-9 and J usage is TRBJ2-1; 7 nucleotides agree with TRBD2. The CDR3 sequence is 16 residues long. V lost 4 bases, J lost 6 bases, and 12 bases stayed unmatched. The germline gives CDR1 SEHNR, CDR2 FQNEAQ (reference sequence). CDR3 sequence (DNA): TGTGCCAGCAGCTCCACCGGGACTACAAACGGCAATGAGCAGTTCTTC. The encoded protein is CASSSTGTTNGNEQFF.

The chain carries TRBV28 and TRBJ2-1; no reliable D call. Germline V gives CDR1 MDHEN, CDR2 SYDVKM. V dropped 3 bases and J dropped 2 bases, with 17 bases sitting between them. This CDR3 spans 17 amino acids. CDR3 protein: CASSFSREDITYNEQFF. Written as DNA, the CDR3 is TGTGCCAGCAGTTTCTCTCGAGAGGATATAACCTACAATGAGCAGTTCTTC. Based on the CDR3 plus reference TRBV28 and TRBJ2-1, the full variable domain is DVKVTQSSRYLVKRTGEKVFLECVQDMDHENMFWYRQDPGLGLRLIYFSYDVKMKEKGDIPEGYSVSREKKERFSLILESASTNQTSMYLCASSFSREDITYNEQFFGPGTRLTVL.

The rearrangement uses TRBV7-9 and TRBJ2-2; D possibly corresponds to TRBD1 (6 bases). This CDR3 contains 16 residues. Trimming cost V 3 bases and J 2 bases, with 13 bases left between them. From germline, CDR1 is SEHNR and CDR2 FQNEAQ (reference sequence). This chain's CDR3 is CASSLPTGYNTGELFF. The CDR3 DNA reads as TGTGCCAGCAGCTTGCCGACAGGATATAACACCGGGGAGCTGTTTTTT.

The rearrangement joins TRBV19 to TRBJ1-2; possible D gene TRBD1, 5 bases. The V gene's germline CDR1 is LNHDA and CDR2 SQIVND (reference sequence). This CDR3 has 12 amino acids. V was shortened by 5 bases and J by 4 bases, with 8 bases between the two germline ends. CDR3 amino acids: CASSPDSYGYTF. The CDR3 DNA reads TGTGCCAGTAGTCCCGACAGCTATGGCTACACCTTC.

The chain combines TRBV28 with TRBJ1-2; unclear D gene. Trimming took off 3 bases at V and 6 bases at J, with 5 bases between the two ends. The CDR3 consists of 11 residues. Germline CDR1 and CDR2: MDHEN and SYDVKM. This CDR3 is CASSFGDGYTF. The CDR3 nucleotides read TGTGCCAGCAGTTTCGGCGATGGCTACACCTTC.

CDR3 nucleotide sequence: TGCAGCGTTGATTATTTTTCCGGGCTGAACACTGAAGCTTTCTTT. Protein product: CSVDYFSGLNTEAFF. The chain carries TRBV29-1 and TRBJ1-1; D gene unclear. This CDR3 comprises 15 residues. CDR1 and CDR2 (germline): SQVTM, ANQGSEA. The V gene lost 3 bases and the J gene lost 0 bases, with 14 bases spanning the gap.

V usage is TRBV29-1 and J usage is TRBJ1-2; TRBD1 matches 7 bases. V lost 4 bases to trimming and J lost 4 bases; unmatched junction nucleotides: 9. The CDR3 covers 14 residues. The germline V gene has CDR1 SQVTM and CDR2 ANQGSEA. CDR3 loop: CSVVSEGGVYGYTF. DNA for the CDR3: TGCAGCGTTGTGTCGGAAGGGGGCGTCTATGGCTACACCTTC.

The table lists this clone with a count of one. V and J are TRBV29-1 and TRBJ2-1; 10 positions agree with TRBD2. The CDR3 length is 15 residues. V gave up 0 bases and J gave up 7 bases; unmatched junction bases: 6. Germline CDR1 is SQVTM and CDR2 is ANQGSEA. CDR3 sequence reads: CSVEDPSGRINEQFF. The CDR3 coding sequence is TGCAGCGTTGAAGACCCTAGCGGGAGAATAAATGAGCAGTTCTTC.